One and the same sample provided the 2 T cell receptor beta chains below, sequenced in a study of shared clonotypes between healthy human individuals. Generated by immunoSEQ multiplex PCR, the TCRdb table keeps only in-frame clones and is missing some. The repertoire holds more than 2 million clones, just over 90% seen once, with around 1.7% in the top ten. Positively selected for CCR7, the CD45RO-negative cells used as naive CD8 cells excluded terminally differentiated effector memory CD45RA+ cells. Specimen: naive CD8+ T cells from PBMCs. All receptors come from a man aged 18 to 30 in good health. Some clones in this sample may be carry-over from other donors' samples.

This chain connects TRBV4-1 to TRBJ1-2; D call uncertain. V lost 0 bases to trimming and J lost 6 bases, with 8 bases between them. Germline V gene data show CDR1 as MGHRA and CDR2 as YSYEKL. CDR3 length: 13 residues. CDR3 sequence reads: CASSQDPWDGYTF. The CDR3 DNA follows: TGCGCCAGCAGCCAAGATCCTTGGGATGGCTACACCTTC.

The chain links TRBV30 to TRBJ1-1; D may be TRBD1 (6 bases). Trimming stripped 4 bases from V and 1 base from J, with 16 bases between. The CDR3 is 15 residues long. Germline-derived CDR1 and CDR2 are GTSNPN and SVGIG (reference sequence). The DNA of the CDR3 is TGTGCCTGGATTGACGGACAGTTAAGGAACACTGAAGCTTTCTTT. This translates into CAWIDGQLRNTEAFF.